These 22 T cell receptor beta chains were all obtained from the same sample, sequenced in a study of neurological immune-mediated disorders. TCRdb reprocessed the 5' RACE reads via MiXCR and lists one record per CDR3 protein. The sample includes about 95,000 distinct CDR3 sequences, around 3.3% of them seen just once. Sequenced: PBMCs. These receptors came from a woman in her late teens or twenties with multiple sclerosis.

The J gene is TRBJ1-1, the V gene TRBV7-9; TRBD1 agrees at 10 bases. V lost 1 base to trimming and J lost 6 bases; unmatched junction nucleotides: 2. Germline V gives CDR1 SEHNR, CDR2 FQNEAQ (reference sequence). This CDR3 is 14 amino acids long. Here the CDR3 reads CASSLVGQGAEAFF. CDR3 DNA sequence: TGTGCCAGCAGCTTAGTTGGACAGGGGGCTGAAGCTTTCTTT.

Many counts were recorded for this clonotype. Possible read error: a much larger clone is one base away. The CDR3 protein is CSASTGKGASPLHF. CDR3 DNA sequence: TGCAGTGCTAGTACGGGAAAGGGGGCTTCACCCCTCCACTTT. The chain employs TRBV20-1 and TRBJ1-6, with 7 positions matching TRBD1. Unmatched junction bases numbered 8, after V lost 3 bases and J lost 9 bases. The CDR3 is 14 residues long. CDR1 DFQATT and CDR2 SNEGSKA come from the germline V gene (reference sequence).

This clonotype occurred many times. The V call is TRBV18, the J call TRBJ2-2, with unresolved D. The CDR3 is 15 amino acids. Germline assignment: CDR1 KGHSH and CDR2 LQKENI. V was trimmed by 0 bases and J by 2 bases, leaving 7 bases between them. CDR3 sequence: CASSPPRPNTGELFF. Here the CDR3 DNA reads TGTGCCAGCTCACCACCGAGGCCCAACACCGGGGAGCTGTTTTTT.

This clonotype was seen repeatedly, ten times or more. The rearrangement links TRBV28 to TRBJ2-7, with D perhaps TRBD1 (6 bases). The germline gives CDR1 MDHEN, CDR2 SYDVKM. The V gene lost 8 bases and the J gene lost 3 bases, with 11 bases spanning the gap. The length of the CDR3 is 12 residues. DNA for the CDR3: TGTGCCAGCCTGGGACAAAACTACGAGCAGTACTTC. Its protein product is CASLGQNYEQYF. Variable domain in full (rest from reference TRBV28 and TRBJ2-7): DVKVTQSSRYLVKRTGEKVFLECVQDMDHENMFWYRQDPGLGLRLIYFSYDVKMKEKGDIPEGYSVSREKKERFSLILESASTNQTSMYLCASLGQNYEQYFGPGTRLTVT.

This clonotype was seen a few times. The rearrangement uses TRBV5-1 and TRBJ2-6; no definite D call. The germline CDR1 and CDR2 sequences are SGHRS and YFSETQ. The CDR3 is 14 amino acids. V was cut by 3 bases and J by 0 bases, with 4 bases left in between. The CDR3 nucleotides are TGCGCCAGCAGCTCATTCTCTGGGGCCAACGTCCTGACTTTC. It codes for CASSSFSGANVLTF.

This clonotype was picked up many times. The chain employs TRBV20-1 and TRBJ1-1, with a weak D call TRBD1 (6 bases). This CDR3 has 13 residues. V gave up 5 bases and J gave up 6 bases, with 16 bases separating them. Germline loops: CDR1 DFQATT, CDR2 SNEGSKA (reference sequence). CDR3 DNA sequence: TGCAGTGCTCCCCAGGGGAAGAGAGCTGAAGCTTTCTTT. This codes for CSAPQGKRAEAFF.

This clonotype was seen repeatedly, ten times or more. The chain carries TRBV12-3 or TRBV12-4 and TRBJ2-3; D call uncertain. This CDR3 comprises 13 residues. Trimming left V 6 bases short and J 4 bases short, with 11 bases between. The CDR3, as DNA: TGTGCCAGCAGGGCTAGGATGGCAGATACGCAGTATTTT. It translates to CASRARMADTQYF.

This clonotype occurred many times. DNA for the CDR3: TGCAGTGCTGAACGTCCCCGCTTTTATGGAAATGAGCAGTTCTTC. It yields the protein CSAERPRFYGNEQFF. This sequence joins TRBV20-1 and TRBJ2-1, with D uncertain. Trimming stripped 5 bases from V and 7 bases from J, with 21 bases between. Germline CDR1 DFQATT, CDR2 SNEGSKA (reference sequence). This CDR3 has 15 amino acids.

This clonotype appeared many times. The chain joins TRBV7-2 to TRBJ2-5; D not resolved. The germline CDR1 and CDR2 sequences are SGHTA and FQGNSA. Trimming stripped 2 bases from V and 2 bases from J, with 3 bases between. The CDR3 contains 12 residues. As DNA, the CDR3 is TGTGCCAGCAGCTTAAGGCAAGAGACCCAGTACTTC. It yields the protein CASSLRQETQYF.

This clonotype has ten or more counts. This chain joins TRBV3-1 and TRBJ2-1; TRBD2 might be the D (7 bases). The CDR3 runs to 15 residues. CDR1 LGHDT and CDR2 YNNKEL come from the germline V gene (reference sequence). Trimming took 0 bases from V and 3 from J, leaving 9 bases between them. The CDR3 region has the DNA TGTGCCAGCAGCCAAGAGGGGGGGCGCTACAATGAGCAGTTCTTC. It is translated as CASSQEGGRYNEQFF.

Ten or more counts support this clonotype. The chain has TRBV20-1 and TRBJ2-7, with D possibly being TRBD2 (6 bases). CDR1 is DFQATT and CDR2 is SNEGSKA in the germline V gene (reference sequence). Trimming pared 5 bases from V and 0 bases from J, leaving 11 bases between. The CDR3 has 13 residues. DNA of the CDR3: TGCAGTGCTTCAACGGGACTCTCCTACGAGCAGTACTTC. Amino acids: CSASTGLSYEQYF.

At least ten counts were recorded for this clonotype. This rearrangement joins TRBV5-1 to TRBJ2-6; the D gene could be TRBD1 or TRBD2 (5 bases each). The germline V gene encodes CDR1 SGHRS and CDR2 YFSETQ. CDR3 length: 18 amino acids. V was clipped by 4 bases and J by 0 bases, with 17 bases between them. The CDR3 region has the DNA TGCGCCAGCAGCAAGGACACCTCCGGGGACTCTGGGGCCAACGTCCTGACTTTC. Translated: CASSKDTSGDSGANVLTF.

Many counts were recorded for this clonotype. CDR3 amino acids: CASSLMLTVAYEQYF. As DNA, the CDR3 is TGTGCCAGCAGCTTAATGTTGACAGTCGCCTACGAGCAGTACTTC. This chain connects TRBV7-9 to TRBJ2-7; perhaps TRBD1 as D (5 bases). Trimming pared 2 bases from V and 2 bases from J, leaving 13 bases between. The CDR3 spans 15 residues. Germline V gene sequence: CDR1 SEHNR, CDR2 FQNEAQ (reference sequence).

This clonotype was observed at least ten times. The CDR3 here is CASSLTGQRNEKLFF. Written as DNA, the CDR3 is TGTGCCAGCAGCTTAACGGGACAGCGTAATGAAAAACTGTTTTTT. The chain employs TRBV7-3 and TRBJ1-4, with 7 bases fitting TRBD1. The CDR3 loop spans 15 amino acids. From germline, CDR1 is SGHTA and CDR2 FQGTGA. Trimming removed 0 bases from V and 4 bases from J; junction bases left unmatched: 2.

This clonotype was detected many times. V usage is TRBV3-1 and J usage is TRBJ2-1; 10 nucleotides agree with TRBD1. Germline V gives CDR1 LGHDT, CDR2 YNNKEL (reference sequence). The CDR3 length is 15 residues. After removal of 1 base from V and 10 bases from J, the junction contained 7 bases not matched to a gene. CDR3 in DNA: TGTGCCAGCAGCCAAGGCCGGGACAGGGGAGGCGAGCAGTTCTTC. Translating gives CASSQGRDRGGEQFF.

At least ten counts were recorded for this clonotype. The chain uses TRBV11-2 and TRBJ1-4; the match to TRBD1 covers 12 bases. Trimming took 5 bases from V and 10 from J; bases not matched to a gene: 14. The CDR3 loop spans 17 amino acids. CDR1 is SGHAT, CDR2 FQNNGV, per germline. CDR3 protein: CASSHPGQGAVYGKLFF. CDR3 coding DNA: TGTGCCAGCAGCCATCCGGGACAGGGGGCGGTTTACGGAAAACTGTTTTTT.

This clonotype was observed at least ten times. The chain links TRBV5-1 to TRBJ1-3; 8 nucleotides line up with TRBD1. The CDR3 covers 15 residues. V gave up 2 bases and J gave up 0 bases; unmatched junction bases: 1. Per germline, CDR1 SGHRS and CDR2 YFSETQ. The CDR3 DNA follows: TGCGCCAGCAGCTTAACAGGGGGCTCTGGAAACACCATATATTTT. This translates into CASSLTGGSGNTIYF.

This clonotype was seen many times. The rearrangement links TRBV10-3 to TRBJ1-1, with 9 bases identical to TRBD1. This CDR3 has 15 amino acids. Germline V gives CDR1 ENHRY, CDR2 SYGVKD. Losses at the gene ends were 2 bases for V and 4 bases for J; bases not matched to a gene: 5. CDR3 sequence: CAISEPGQGTTEAFF. The CDR3 DNA sequence: TGTGCCATCAGTGAGCCTGGACAGGGGACCACTGAAGCTTTCTTT.

This clonotype was counted ten times or more. The chain couples TRBV20-1 to TRBJ2-5; no definite D call. Germline values: CDR1 DFQATT, CDR2 SNEGSKA (reference sequence). Trimming removed 6 bases from V and 5 bases from J, with 13 bases in between. This CDR3 spans 12 amino acids. The CDR3 loop is CSAQPGGETQYF. In DNA form, the CDR3 reads TGCAGTGCACAACCTGGTGGGGAGACCCAGTACTTC.

Ten or more counts support this clonotype. CDR3 amino acids: CASSFSETQYF. Written as DNA, the CDR3 is TGCGCCAGCAGCTTCTCCGAGACCCAGTACTTC. This chain uses TRBV5-1 with TRBJ2-5; D uncertain. From germline, CDR1 is SGHRS and CDR2 YFSETQ. CDR3 size: 11 residues. Trimming removed 2 bases at V and 5 bases at J, with 4 bases between.

This clonotype was seen ten or more times. J is TRBJ2-3 and V is TRBV28; D remains unclear. Looked up from germline, CDR1 is MDHEN and CDR2 is SYDVKM. The CDR3 has 12 residues. Trimming removed 1 base from V and 4 bases from J, with 3 bases in between. The CDR3 nucleotides read TGTGCCAGCAGTTTATCCCCAGATACGCAGTATTTT. It specifies CASSLSPDTQYF.

This clonotype was counted ten times or more. The chain is built from TRBV5-1 and TRBJ2-5; 7 bases are a match to TRBD1. The trim removed 4 bases at V and 4 bases at J, leaving 7 bases unmatched. CDR1 and CDR2 (germline): SGHRS, YFSETQ. The CDR3 has 14 amino acids. The CDR3 DNA reads as TGCGCCAGCAGCGTGGGGACAGTTGTAGAGACCCAGTACTTC. Translation gives CASSVGTVVETQYF.